This T cell receptor (beta chain) is drawn from a study of blood T cells in healthy people across ages. A J-beta primer mix and a sample-barcoded 5' primer were used in a second PCR of about 7 to 11 cycles. TCRdb reprocessed the 5' RACE reads with MiXCR, giving one entry per CDR3 protein. The sample has more than 1.4 million distinct CDR3 sequences; approximately 40% are singletons. This TCR derives from a woman younger than 30 in good health. Material for sequencing was blood.

The CDR3 DNA reads TGTGCCAGCAGCCATAGGGACGGCTCGGGCTACACCTTC. Amino acids: CASSHRDGSGYTF. This rearrangement joins TRBV3-1 to TRBJ1-2, with D possibly being TRBD1 (5 bases). This CDR3 spans 13 amino acids. V dropped 3 bases and J dropped 8 bases, with 13 bases sitting between them. The germline gives CDR1 LGHDT, CDR2 YNNKEL (reference sequence).